This T cell receptor (beta chain) was sequenced during a study of graft-versus-host responses after intestinal transplantation. As for the study in general: Recipients received multivisceral, liver-intestinal, or isolated intestinal transplants.

This clone came up once. Its antigen is undetermined. Data came from immunoSEQ multiplex PCR; TCRdb stores just in-frame clones and leaves some out. The data show 24,000 or so clones, approximately 82% seen once. Study results and limitations: Elevated graft-versus-host to host-versus-graft clonal ratios in allografts were recorded for patients with graft-donor T cell macrochimerism. Recipient bone marrow held GvH clones, some seen earlier in ileum or blood.

This TCR was sampled from a human donor who was the organ donor for an intestinal transplant. The source material was unstimulated CD8+ T cells sorted from spleen or lymph node cells, sampled before transplant.

CDR3 sequence (DNA): TGTGCCAGCAGCGCTGGGCCGCGAAACACTGAAGCTTTCTTT. It encodes CASSAGPRNTEAFF. V and J are TRBV9 and TRBJ1-1, with D uncertain. This CDR3 region has 14 residues. Per germline, CDR1 SGDLS and CDR2 YYNGEE. V was shortened by 3 bases and J by 2 bases, with 11 bases between the two germline ends.